The 23 T cell receptor beta chains reported below all come from one sample, sequenced in a study of T cells in Graves' hyperthyroidism and ophthalmopathy (dated by TCRdb to the late 2010s). Libraries were made using multiplex PCR. TCRdb names Illumina HiSeq 2000 as the instrument used. Amplification of TCR beta CDR3 regions was carried out from RNA transcripts. The TCR CDR3 was subjected to a first round of RT-PCR using the HTBI primer set and the Qiagen OneStep RT-PCR kit. Starting from the raw public reads, TCRdb applied fastp trimming at Q25, assembled clones with MiXCR and retained in-frame beta chains. Rows with one shared CDR3 protein collapse into an entry with the most common genes and DNA. The table for this sample lists 500,000 to 650,000 distinct CDR3 sequences; 15% to 20% of them were counted only once. The ten biggest clones cover 17% of the sample. Sequenced: blood. Source of these receptors: a woman aged 18-30 years with Graves' ophthalmopathy.

The V gene is TRBV20-1, the J gene TRBJ1-4, with unresolved D. Trimming pared 8 bases from V and 0 bases from J, leaving 7 bases between. Germline-derived CDR1 and CDR2 are DFQATT and SNEGSKA (reference sequence). The CDR3 runs to 12 residues. The CDR3 spells CSSGPTNEKLFF. CDR3 sequence (DNA): TGCAGTTCAGGTCCAACTAATGAAAAACTGTTTTTT.

At least ten counts were recorded for this clonotype. This chain connects TRBV11-2 to TRBJ2-5; the D gene is possibly TRBD1 (5 bases). With 8 bases removed from V and 1 base from J, the gap between germline ends came to 20 bases. This CDR3 is built from 16 residues. Germline V CDR1 and CDR2: SGHAT, FQNNGV. CDR3 DNA: TGTGCCAGCTTGGCGTTCCATCAGGGTTTCCAAGAGACCCAGTACTTC. This codes for CASLAFHQGFQETQYF. The full variable domain, completed using reference TRBV11-2 and TRBJ2-5, is EAGVAQSPRYKIIEKRQSVAFWCNPISGHATLYWYQQILGQGPKLLIQFQNNGVVDDSQLPKDRFSAERLKGVDSTLKIQPAKLEDSAVYLCASLAFHQGFQETQYFGPGTRLLVL.

This clonotype showed up many times. The chain has TRBV28 and TRBJ2-7, with 7 bases aligning to TRBD2. CDR3 length: 21 amino acids. Germline V lookup: CDR1 MDHEN, CDR2 SYDVKM. The V segment lost 2 bases and the J segment 5 bases; nucleotides outside the gene matches: 27. The CDR3 nucleotides read TGTGCCAGCAGTTTAAATCGGGCTTTTAGCGGGCCCTGGATCGGCATGCACGAGCAGTACTTC. It encodes CASSLNRAFSGPWIGMHEQYF.

The sample holds a few counts of this clonotype. The V gene is TRBV6-1, the J gene TRBJ1-6, with a possible D match to TRBD1 (6 bases). The germline V gene has CDR1 MNHNS and CDR2 SASEGT. The V end lost 1 base, the J end lost 3 bases, and 7 bases lay between the germline ends. This CDR3 comprises 15 residues. CDR3 sequence reads: CASSEGTVYNSPLHF. The CDR3 DNA reads as TGTGCCAGCAGTGAAGGGACAGTCTATAATTCACCCCTCCACTTT.

This clonotype has at least ten counts. The CDR3 DNA reads TGTGCCAGCAGCTTAGTCGGCAGCGGGATTGTGTACGAGCAGTACTTC. This sequence encodes CASSLVGSGIVYEQYF. The chain links TRBV7-2 to TRBJ2-7, with 7 bases aligning to TRBD2. The CDR3 is made up of 16 amino acids. The junction had 10 bases not matched to a gene; V was cut back by 1 base and J by 4 bases. CDR1 SGHTA and CDR2 FQGNSA come from the germline V gene.

The chain recombines TRBV6-2 or TRBV6-3 with TRBJ2-7, with 11 bases matching TRBD1. The CDR3 runs 14 residues. Germline CDR1 is MNHEY and CDR2 is SVGEGT. V shed 5 bases and J 3 bases; nucleotides not matched to a gene: 3. As DNA, the CDR3 is TGTGCCAGCAGTAAGGACAGGGGGCTCTACGAGCAGTACTTC. Amino acids: CASSKDRGLYEQYF.

The CDR3 bases are TGTGCCAGCAGCTTAAGGGCGGGAGATAATGATGAGCAGTTCTTC. Its protein is CASSLRAGDNDEQFF. This chain joins TRBV7-9 and TRBJ2-1; 7 bases fit TRBD2. Germline V CDR1 and CDR2: SEHNR, FQNEAQ (reference sequence). The V and J ends lost 2 bases and 8 bases, in that order; junction bases with no gene match: 9. This CDR3 is built from 15 residues. The full variable domain, completed using reference TRBV7-9 and TRBJ2-1, is DTGVSQNPRHKITKRGQNVTFRCDPISEHNRLYWYRQTLGQGPEFLTYFQNEAQLEKSRLLSDRFSAERPKGSFSTLEIQRTEQGDSAMYLCASSLRAGDNDEQFFGPGTRLTVL.

This clonotype was detected ten times or more. This sequence joins TRBV2 and TRBJ1-2; 11 nucleotides match TRBD1. CDR3 size: 16 residues. Trimming cost V 5 bases and J 7 bases; bases outside gene matches: 12. Germline V gene sequence: CDR1 SNHLY, CDR2 FYNNEI. In DNA form, the CDR3 reads TGTGCCAGCAGTTCCCTTCGGACAGGGGGCGCGGTTGGCTACACCTTC. Amino acids: CASSSLRTGGAVGYTF.

The rearrangement joins TRBV5-4 to TRBJ2-1; 10 bases map to TRBD2. Germline V gives CDR1 SGHNT, CDR2 YYREEE (reference sequence). J was trimmed by 6 bases and V by 5 bases; bases with no gene match: 5. The CDR3 extends over 14 amino acids. The CDR3 here is CASRDQRGGNEQFF. The CDR3 DNA is TGTGCCAGCAGGGACCAGCGGGGGGGCAATGAGCAGTTCTTC.

This clonotype has ten or more counts. The chain couples TRBV6-2 or TRBV6-3 to TRBJ2-5, with TRBD2 matching over 11 bases. CDR1 and CDR2 (germline): MNHEY, SVGEGT. The CDR3 is 14 residues long. V dropped 6 bases and J dropped 5; count of bases not matched to a gene: 5. This CDR3 is CASRIAGGLETQYF. The CDR3 nucleotides are TGTGCCAGCAGAATAGCGGGGGGGCTTGAGACCCAGTACTTC.

This clonotype has more than one count but fewer than ten. The genes are TRBV20-1 and TRBJ2-2, with 9 bases that match TRBD1. The V gene end was trimmed by 0 bases and the J gene end by 4 bases; junction bases not matched to a gene: 6. Per the germline V gene, CDR1 is DFQATT and CDR2 is SNEGSKA (reference sequence). The CDR3 is made up of 16 amino acids. The CDR3 nucleotides read TGCAGTGCTAGAGATTCGGCGACAGGGGGCACCGGGGAGCTGTTTTTT. Protein: CSARDSATGGTGELFF.

Many counts were recorded for this clonotype. V usage is TRBV6-1 and J usage is TRBJ1-2; 7 bases fit TRBD1. This CDR3 is 13 amino acids long. Germline assignment: CDR1 MNHNS and CDR2 SASEGT. V was pared by 3 bases and J by 8 bases, with 6 bases of the junction left unmatched. CDR3 DNA sequence: TGTGCCAGCAGTGATGACAGGGTAAAAGGCTACACCTTC. The encoded protein is CASSDDRVKGYTF.

This chain connects TRBV6-6 to TRBJ1-4; no definite D call. Trimming removed 0 bases from V and 8 bases from J, with 13 bases in between. Germline V gives CDR1 MNHNY, CDR2 SVGAGI (reference sequence). CDR3 length: 15 amino acids. CDR3 loop: CASSYSQDTGEKLFF. The DNA of the CDR3 is TGTGCCAGCAGTTACTCCCAAGATACGGGCGAAAAACTGTTTTTT.

This clonotype was seen a handful of times. The chain carries TRBV15 and TRBJ1-2, with 9 bases lining up with TRBD1. After removal of 7 bases from V and 4 bases from J, the junction contained 10 bases not matched to a gene. The CDR3 loop spans 15 amino acids. Germline V gene lookup returns CDR1 LNHNV and CDR2 YYDKDF (reference sequence). The CDR3 DNA reads TGTGCCACCACGCCACAGGGGGCGATGGGCTATGGCTACACCTTC. Amino acids: CATTPQGAMGYGYTF.

This clonotype has only a few counts. The chain couples TRBV7-9 to TRBJ2-5, with 7 bases that match TRBD2. This CDR3 has 16 amino acids. In germline, CDR1 is SEHNR, CDR2 FQNEAQ (reference sequence). Trimming took 4 bases from V and 2 from J; bases not matched to a gene: 10. Here the CDR3 reads CASSSLAGMGQETQYF. Here the CDR3 DNA reads TGTGCCAGCAGCTCTTTAGCGGGTATGGGGCAAGAGACCCAGTACTTC.

The sample holds many counts of this clonotype. The chain uses TRBV5-1 and TRBJ1-1, with D unclear. The germline CDR1 and CDR2 sequences are SGHRS and YFSETQ. This CDR3 spans 17 amino acids. The germline V and J ends were trimmed by 4 bases and 2 bases, with 21 bases remaining between them. The CDR3 protein is CASSTGRVLSRNTEAFF. CDR3 DNA: TGCGCCAGCAGCACCGGAAGGGTGCTATCGAGAAACACTGAAGCTTTCTTT.

The rearrangement joins TRBV7-3 to TRBJ2-1; 11 nucleotides match TRBD2. Looked up from germline, CDR1 is SGHTA and CDR2 is FQGTGA. The J segment lost 6 bases and the V segment lost 3 bases, leaving 13 bases of the junction unmatched. This CDR3 comprises 18 residues. The CDR3 loop is CASSFVAGGQPTSNEQFF. The CDR3 nucleotides are TGTGCCAGCAGCTTCGTAGCGGGGGGGCAACCAACAAGCAATGAGCAGTTCTTC.

V is TRBV19 and J is TRBJ1-1; D not resolved. Trimming removed 2 bases at V and 7 bases at J, with 11 bases between. CDR1 LNHDA and CDR2 SQIVND come from the germline V gene (reference sequence). The CDR3 runs 13 residues. The CDR3 region has the DNA TGTGCCAGTAGTATATCGTCGGGCCTTGAAGCTTTCTTT. It specifies CASSISSGLEAFF. The complete variable domain, with remaining parts taken from reference TRBV19 and TRBJ1-1, reads DGGITQSPKYLFRKEGQNVTLSCEQNLNHDAMYWYRQDPGQGLRLIYYSQIVNDFQKGDIAEGYSVSREKKESFPLTVTSAQKNPTAFYLCASSISSGLEAFFGQGTRLTVV.

The gene calls are TRBV20-1 and TRBJ1-2; 10 positions match TRBD1. Trimming removed 5 bases from V and 6 bases from J; junction bases left unmatched: 3. CDR1 and CDR2 (germline): DFQATT, SNEGSKA (reference sequence). The CDR3 sequence is 12 residues long. CDR3 amino acids: CSAYDRGHGYTF. DNA of the CDR3: TGCAGTGCTTACGACAGGGGGCATGGCTACACCTTC.

This chain uses TRBV27 with TRBJ1-1, with D hard to call. Per germline, CDR1 MNHEY and CDR2 SMNVEV (reference sequence). This CDR3 is 13 amino acids long. With 6 bases removed from V and 2 bases from J, the gap between germline ends came to 10 bases. The CDR3 spells CASSSSPNTEAFF. CDR3 sequence (DNA): TGTGCCAGCAGCTCATCACCCAACACTGAAGCTTTCTTT.

This clonotype was seen many times. The chain couples TRBV7-3 to TRBJ2-3, with TRBD2 matching over 11 bases. There are 16 residues in the CDR3. V gave up 5 bases and J gave up 1 base; unmatched junction bases: 5. The germline V gene has CDR1 SGHTA and CDR2 FQGTGA. The CDR3 is CASSGATSGGTDTQYF. CDR3 nucleotides: TGTGCCAGCAGCGGGGCGACTAGCGGGGGCACAGATACGCAGTATTTT.

The chain employs TRBV7-3 and TRBJ1-1; D is perhaps TRBD1 (6 bases). The CDR3 runs 15 residues. Germline values: CDR1 SGHTA, CDR2 FQGTGA. V was pared by 1 base and J by 1 base, with 10 bases between. CDR3 sequence: CASSLRPGENTEAFF. The CDR3 coding sequence is TGTGCCAGCAGCTTAAGACCAGGGGAGAACACTGAAGCTTTCTTT.

The table lists this clonotype with a few counts. This chain connects TRBV5-6 to TRBJ2-1, with D tentatively TRBD2 (5 bases). CDR1 SGHDT and CDR2 YYEEEE come from the germline V gene. CDR3 size: 15 residues. With 0 bases removed from V and 3 bases from J, the gap between germline ends came to 10 bases. In DNA form, the CDR3 reads TGTGCCAGCAGCTTGGATAGCGCCTTCTACAATGAGCAGTTCTTC. The encoded protein is CASSLDSAFYNEQFF.